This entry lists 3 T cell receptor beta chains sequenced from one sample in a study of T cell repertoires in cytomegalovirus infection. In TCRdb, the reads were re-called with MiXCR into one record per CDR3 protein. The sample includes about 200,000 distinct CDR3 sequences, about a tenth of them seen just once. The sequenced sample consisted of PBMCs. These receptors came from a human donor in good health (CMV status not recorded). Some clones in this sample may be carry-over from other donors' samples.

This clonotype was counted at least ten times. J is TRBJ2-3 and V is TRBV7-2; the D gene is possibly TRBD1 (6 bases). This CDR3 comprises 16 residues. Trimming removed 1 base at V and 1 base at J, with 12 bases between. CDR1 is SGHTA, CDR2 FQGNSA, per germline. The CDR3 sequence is CASSLDAPGGTDTQYF. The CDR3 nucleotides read TGTGCCAGCAGCTTAGATGCGCCAGGGGGCACAGATACGCAGTATTTT.

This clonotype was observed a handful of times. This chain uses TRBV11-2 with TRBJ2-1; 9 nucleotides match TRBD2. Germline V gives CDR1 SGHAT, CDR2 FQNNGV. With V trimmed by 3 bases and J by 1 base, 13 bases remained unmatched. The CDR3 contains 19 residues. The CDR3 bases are TGTGCCAGCAGCTTGGCAGCCGTCACTAGCGGGCTTTCCTACAATGAGCAGTTCTTC. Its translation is CASSLAAVTSGLSYNEQFF.

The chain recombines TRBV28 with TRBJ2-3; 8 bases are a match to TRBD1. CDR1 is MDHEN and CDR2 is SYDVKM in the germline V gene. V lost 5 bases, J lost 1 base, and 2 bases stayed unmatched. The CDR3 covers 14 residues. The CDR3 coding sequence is TGTGCCAGCAGTACGGGACAGGGCACAGATACGCAGTATTTT. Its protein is CASSTGQGTDTQYF.